This T cell receptor (beta chain) is drawn from a study of blood T cell repertoires in COVID-19. The wider study: Nucleic acid was either cDNA or gDNA, and it came from T cells, B-cell-depleted T cells, or PBMCs.

The table came from immunoSEQ multiplex PCR; TCRdb's copy has only in-frame clones and leaves some out. This table has over 200,000 clones, roughly 90% appearing once. The J segment lost 4 bases and the V segment lost 0 bases, leaving 6 bases of the junction unmatched. The germline V gene encodes CDR1 MNHNY and CDR2 SVGAGI (reference sequence). The CDR3 is made up of 15 amino acids. Assignments of participants to cohorts depended upon their own reported clinical history. Each recovered donor of Cohort 3 presented with two negative PCRs, clearance, or symptom resolution. There are a few counts of this clone.

The clonotype originates from a man in his forties who had recovered from COVID-19. The chain combines TRBV6-6 with TRBJ2-7; 7 bases are a match to TRBD2. Sequencing was carried out using PBMCs or T cells enriched from blood (not recorded which). The CDR3 spells CASSYSTGGGYEQYF. For the CDR3, the DNA is TGTGCCAGCAGTTACTCAACGGGAGGCGGTTACGAGCAGTACTTC.